The 17 T cell receptor beta chains below come from one sample, sequenced in a study of OX40 agonist ivuxolimab in advanced cancers. TCRdb's copy holds only in-frame clones and misses some; the assay was immunoSEQ multiplex PCR. The sample includes fewer than 45,000 clones, roughly 91% of them seen just once. The input for sequencing was CD4+ or CD8+ T cells sorted from blood, taken in a trial of the OX40 agonist ivuxolimab. These receptors originate from an adult with an advanced solid tumor such as melanoma, head and neck, liver or kidney cancer.

This chain links TRBV10-3 with TRBJ2-7, with a tentative D call TRBD1 (6 bases). The germline V gene has CDR1 ENHRY and CDR2 SYGVKD. The CDR3 is 12 residues long. Trimming removed 6 bases at V and 3 bases at J, with 9 bases between. The CDR3 is CAIRDSYYEQYF. The CDR3 DNA follows: TGTGCCATCAGGGACAGTTACTACGAGCAGTACTTC.

The chain joins TRBV9 to TRBJ1-1; TRBD1 agrees at 8 bases. V trimming: 3 bases; J trimming: 1 base; junction bases outside the gene matches: 5. The CDR3 extends over 15 amino acids. Germline V lookup: CDR1 SGDLS, CDR2 YYNGEE. The CDR3 DNA sequence: TGTGCCAGCAGCGGATCAACAGGGGGGAACACTGAAGCTTTCTTT. Amino acids: CASSGSTGGNTEAFF.

The V gene is TRBV19, the J gene TRBJ1-4, with D hard to call. Germline lookup yields CDR1 LNHDA and CDR2 SQIVND (reference sequence). The CDR3 contains 14 residues. V lost 6 bases and J lost 0, with 8 bases in between. The CDR3 spells CASRETSTNEKLFF. CDR3 nucleotides: TGTGCCAGTAGGGAGACTTCAACTAATGAAAAACTGTTTTTT.

CDR3 sequence (DNA): TGCAGCGCCGAGAAGACAGAGGGGCCCCAGCATTTT. Its translation is CSAEKTEGPQHF. The chain recombines TRBV29-1 with TRBJ1-5; maybe TRBD1 (5 bases). CDR1 is SQVTM, CDR2 ANQGSEA, per germline. Trimming removed 7 bases from V and 9 bases from J, with 16 bases in between. This CDR3 region has 12 residues.

The chain joins TRBV27 to TRBJ1-2; perhaps TRBD1 as D (5 bases). The V and J ends lost 6 bases and 1 base respectively, with 9 bases between them. CDR3 length: 13 amino acids. Germline values: CDR1 MNHEY, CDR2 SMNVEV (reference sequence). The CDR3 nucleotides are TGTGCCAGCAGCGCCGGGGGTAACTATGGCTACACCTTC. It encodes CASSAGGNYGYTF.

The chain joins TRBV18 to TRBJ1-3, with 7 bases lining up with TRBD1. Germline V gene data show CDR1 as KGHSH and CDR2 as LQKENI. This CDR3 comprises 16 residues. The ends lost 3 bases at V and 0 bases at J; junction bases unmatched: 5. Here the CDR3 reads CASSPAGTASGNTIYF. The DNA of the CDR3 is TGTGCCAGCTCACCTGCTGGGACAGCCTCTGGAAACACCATATATTTT.

This clone was observed a few times. The chain is built from TRBV7-9 and TRBJ1-4; 7 bases map to TRBD1. CDR3 length: 13 amino acids. The germline gives CDR1 SEHNR, CDR2 FQNEAQ (reference sequence). V shed 5 bases, J shed 8 bases, and the junction held 5 bases outside the gene matches. In DNA, the CDR3 is TGTGCCAGCAGCCTCGGGACAGACGAAAAACTGTTTTTT. Residues: CASSLGTDEKLFF.

This sequence joins TRBV7-3 and TRBJ2-1, with 9 nucleotides matching TRBD1. Trimming cost V 5 bases and J 2 bases; bases outside gene matches: 4. The CDR3 loop spans 15 amino acids. Germline CDR1 SGHTA, CDR2 FQGTGA. Here the CDR3 DNA reads TGTGCCAGCAGCCCGGACAGGGGAACCTACAATGAGCAGTTCTTC. Its translation is CASSPDRGTYNEQFF.

This sequence joins TRBV18 and TRBJ2-5; D gene uncertain. The DNA end is more similar to TRBJ2-7, so the J call may be wrong. The CDR3 covers 17 residues. Germline assignment: CDR1 KGHSH and CDR2 LQKENI. The CDR3, as DNA: TGTGCCAGCTCACCTAATCCCCCGACCCTCATACCCTACGAGCAGTACTTC. This gives the protein CASSPNPPTLIPYEQYF.

V usage is TRBV18 and J usage is TRBJ2-5; 9 positions match TRBD1. The length of the CDR3 is 15 residues. Trimming at V came to 0 bases and at J to 4 bases, leaving 3 bases not matched to a gene. Germline-derived CDR1 and CDR2 are KGHSH and LQKENI. As DNA, the CDR3 is TGTGCCAGCTCACCACCCGGACAGGGGCTAGAGACCCAGTACTTC. It translates to CASSPPGQGLETQYF.

The chain has TRBV25-1 and TRBJ2-2, with 10 bases identical to TRBD1. CDR3 size: 14 residues. The germline CDR1 and CDR2 sequences are MGHDK and SYGVNS. V lost 5 bases to trimming and J lost 5 bases; unmatched junction nucleotides: 2. The CDR3 is CASSRTGGTGELFF. For the CDR3, the DNA is TGTGCCAGCAGTAGGACAGGGGGAACCGGGGAGCTGTTTTTT. The full variable domain, rest sourced from reference TRBV25-1 and TRBJ2-2, is EADIYQTPRYLVIGTGKKITLECSQTMGHDKMYWYQQDPGMELHLIHYSYGVNSTEKGDLSSESTVSRIRTEHFPLTLESARPSHTSQYLCASSRTGGTGELFFGEGSRLTVL.

The chain joins TRBV11-2 to TRBJ1-5, with 8 bases that match TRBD1. Germline trimming cut 5 bases from V and 5 bases from J; bases unmatched to any gene: 5. In germline, CDR1 is SGHAT, CDR2 FQNNGV. CDR3 length: 14 amino acids. CDR3 nucleotide sequence: TGTGCCAGCAGCCGGACAGGGTCCGATCAGCCCCAGCATTTT. Its translation: CASSRTGSDQPQHF.

J is TRBJ2-3 and V is TRBV11-2, with D uncertain. Trimming removed 4 bases at V and 1 base at J, with 15 bases between. Germline V gene sequence: CDR1 SGHAT, CDR2 FQNNGV. The CDR3 runs to 16 residues. CDR3 nucleotides: TGTGCCAGCAGCTCCGCGGCCATCACGGGCACAGATACGCAGTATTTT. Protein product: CASSSAAITGTDTQYF.

Here the CDR3 reads CASSRPDGEQFF. In DNA form, the CDR3 reads TGCGCCAGCAGCCGCCCCGACGGTGAGCAGTTCTTC. The chain couples TRBV4-3 to TRBJ2-1; D is ambiguous. This CDR3 is built from 12 residues. V lost 4 bases and J lost 9, with 10 bases in between. Germline V gene data show CDR1 as LGHNA and CDR2 as YSLEER.

This sequence joins TRBV20-1 and TRBJ2-7, with D perhaps given as TRBD1 or TRBD2 (6 bases each). Trimming left V 6 bases short and J 6 bases short, with 12 bases between. This CDR3 is 11 amino acids long. Per the germline V gene, CDR1 is DFQATT and CDR2 is SNEGSKA (reference sequence). CDR3: CSAVGGSEQYF. The CDR3 bases are TGCAGTGCCGTAGGGGGGTCCGAGCAGTACTTC.

This sequence joins TRBV19 and TRBJ2-3; TRBD1 is a possible D gene (6 bases). The CDR3 runs 15 residues. Trimming stripped 7 bases from V and 4 bases from J, with 18 bases between. Germline V gives CDR1 LNHDA, CDR2 SQIVND (reference sequence). Written as DNA, the CDR3 is TGTGCCAGTACCCAGGAGGACAGCTTCTCAGATACGCAGTATTTT. This encodes CASTQEDSFSDTQYF.

This chain connects TRBV5-1 to TRBJ2-7, with a possible D match to TRBD2 (7 bases). CDR3 length: 14 amino acids. The germline CDR1 and CDR2 sequences are SGHRS and YFSETQ. The ends were cut back, 0 bases at V and 5 bases at J, with 12 bases in the middle. The CDR3 spells CASSLEKGGDEQYF. The CDR3 coding sequence is TGCGCCAGCAGCTTGGAAAAGGGGGGGGACGAGCAGTACTTC.